Listed below are T cell receptor beta chains from one sample, sequenced in a study of Ad26.COV2.S vaccination and SARS-CoV-2 variants. The table came from immunoSEQ multiplex PCR; TCRdb's copy has only in-frame clones and leaves some out. This sample has about 350,000 clones, with about 88% found just once. The starting material was peripheral blood, obtained in a trial of Ad26.COV2.S vaccine versus placebo. The receptors were sampled from a person aged 18 to 59 who received the Ad26.COV2.S COVID-19 vaccine or a placebo. Both conserved end residues are part of each CDR3. Each record gives: clone size, V gene, D gene, J gene, CDR3 DNA, CDR3 protein. A D gene is named only where the DNA matches it firmly. The size of a clone is reported for some rows only, either as once, few or many, or as a class for expanded clones.

clone_size: .
v_call: TRBV4-1
d_call: TRBD2
j_call: TRBJ2-1
cdr3_nt: TGCGCCAGCAGCCAAGGACCCGCTAGCGGGGCAAACAATGAGCAGTTCTTC
cdr3_aa: CASSQGPASGANNEQFF

clone_size: .
v_call: TRBV7-9
d_call: .
j_call: TRBJ1-6
cdr3_nt: TGTGCCAGCAGCTTAACCAGGAACAATTCACCCCTCCACTTT
cdr3_aa: CASSLTRNNSPLHF

clone_size: once
v_call: TRBV24-1
d_call: TRBD2
j_call: TRBJ2-1
cdr3_nt: TGTGCCACCAGTGATTTATCCGGGAGGGCGATGAATGAGCAGTTCTTC
cdr3_aa: CATSDLSGRAMNEQFF

clone_size: .
v_call: TRBV5-1
d_call: .
j_call: TRBJ2-3
cdr3_nt: TGCGCCAGCAGCTTGCTCTCTGGCACAGATACGCAGTATTTT
cdr3_aa: CASSLLSGTDTQYF

clone_size: .
v_call: TRBV2
d_call: TRBD1
j_call: TRBJ1-6
cdr3_nt: TGTGCCAAACAGGGGGTGAATTCACCCCTCCACTTT
cdr3_aa: CAKQGVNSPLHF

clone_size: .
v_call: TRBV27
d_call: TRBD2
j_call: TRBJ2-1
cdr3_nt: TGTGCCACCTCGGGACTAGTGACCGAAGGGGAGCAGTTCTTC
cdr3_aa: CATSGLVTEGEQFF

clone_size: .
v_call: TRBV7-9
d_call: TRBD2
j_call: TRBJ2-3
cdr3_nt: TGTGCCAGCAGCTTAAGTCAGCGGGGGGACACAGATACGCAGTATTTT
cdr3_aa: CASSLSQRGDTDTQYF

clone_size: .
v_call: TRBV6-2/TRBV6-3
d_call: .
j_call: TRBJ2-2
cdr3_nt: TGTGCCAGCAGTTACGCGGGAAGGGAGCTGTTTTTT
cdr3_aa: CASSYAGRELFF

clone_size: once
v_call: TRBV7-9
d_call: .
j_call: TRBJ2-7
cdr3_nt: TGTGCCAGCAGCTTTGCCGTCTCCTACGAGCAGTACTTC
cdr3_aa: CASSFAVSYEQYF

clone_size: .
v_call: TRBV7-9
d_call: .
j_call: TRBJ2-3
cdr3_nt: TGTGCCAGCAGCGCGTCCCGGGACTGGGGGGATACGCAGTATTTT
cdr3_aa: CASSASRDWGDTQYF

clone_size: once
v_call: TRBV9
d_call: .
j_call: TRBJ1-4
cdr3_nt: TGTGCCAGCAGCTTAGGAGTTGGCCTTAATGAAAAACTGTTTTTT
cdr3_aa: CASSLGVGLNEKLFF

clone_size: .
v_call: TRBV7-2
d_call: .
j_call: TRBJ1-4
cdr3_nt: TGTGCCAGCAGCTTAATGGAGAAGCAGGAACTGTTTTTT
cdr3_aa: CASSLMEKQELFF

clone_size: .
v_call: TRBV9
d_call: .
j_call: TRBJ2-2
cdr3_nt: TGTGCCAGCAAGGGTACGGGGCGGGACACCGGGGAGCTGTTTTTT
cdr3_aa: CASKGTGRDTGELFF

clone_size: .
v_call: TRBV30
d_call: .
j_call: TRBJ2-3
cdr3_nt: TGTGCCTGGAGCGAAACCACAGATACGCAGTATTTT
cdr3_aa: CAWSETTDTQYF

clone_size: .
v_call: TRBV30
d_call: .
j_call: TRBJ1-4
cdr3_nt: TGTGCCTGGAGCGAAAAGGTGGTGGCAACTAATGAAAAACTGTTTTTT
cdr3_aa: CAWSEKVVATNEKLFF

clone_size: .
v_call: TRBV3-1/TRBV3-2
d_call: TRBD1
j_call: TRBJ1-2
cdr3_nt: TGTGCCAGCAGCCAAGCCGGGACAGGGTGGAGCTATGGCTACACCTTC
cdr3_aa: CASSQAGTGWSYGYTF

clone_size: .
v_call: TRBV6-5
d_call: .
j_call: TRBJ2-7
cdr3_nt: TGTGCCAGCAGACCGACAGGTTCTACCTACGAGCAGTACTTC
cdr3_aa: CASRPTGSTYEQYF

clone_size: .
v_call: TRBV6-6
d_call: .
j_call: TRBJ2-3
cdr3_nt: TGTGCCAGCAGTTTCTCCAGGGATTCCACAGATACGCAGTATTTT
cdr3_aa: CASSFSRDSTDTQYF

clone_size: few
v_call: TRBV4-3
d_call: TRBD2
j_call: TRBJ2-2
cdr3_nt: TGCGCCAGTACACCGGGCGGGAGGACCGGGGAGCTGTTTTTT
cdr3_aa: CASTPGGRTGELFF

clone_size: .
v_call: TRBV27
d_call: .
j_call: TRBJ1-1
cdr3_nt: TGTGCCAGCTTGCCTGAGTCGGCTGTGAACACTGAAGCTTTCTTT
cdr3_aa: CASLPESAVNTEAFF

clone_size: .
v_call: TRBV6-5
d_call: TRBD2
j_call: TRBJ2-1
cdr3_nt: TGTGCCAGCAGTTCGCGACTAGCGGGAGTCGTAGGCGAGCAGTTCTTC
cdr3_aa: CASSSRLAGVVGEQFF